The present TCR beta chain was sequenced within a study of shared clonotypes between healthy human individuals. Study details: A donor's plate count was three for CD4 naive and three for CD4 memory; CD8 naive had two and CD8 memory one.

Study results and caveats: Among a handful of donors, approximately 5% of naive CD4 clonotypes were found in common. Sharing of clonotypes among donors was expected to vary with sequencing depth.

Remarks on this clone: Antigen specificity is unknown. The identical CDR3 is also encoded by other nucleotide sequences in the sample.

As defined, naive CD8 cells were CD45RO-negative and positively selected for CCR7, with terminally differentiated effector memory CD45RA+ cells excluded. CDR1 SGDLS and CDR2 YYNGEE come from the germline V gene. This CDR3 contains 14 residues. The V end lost 0 bases, the J end lost 4 bases, and 7 bases lay between the germline ends. The assay used deep level. Clones were read by immunoSEQ multiplex PCR, and TCRdb kept only the in-frame ones, dropping some. This sample has roughly 850,000 clones, with 90% to 97% found just once. The sequence was collected from a man aged 25-40 years in good health. This chain connects TRBV9 to TRBJ2-2, with a weak D call TRBD2 (5 bases). The sample comprised naive CD8+ T cells sorted from blood. CDR3 sequence reads: CASSVAGGTGELFF. The CDR3 nucleotides are TGTGCCAGCAGCGTAGCCGGAGGCACCGGGGAGCTGTTTTTT. The variable domain in full, with the rest retrieved from reference TRBV9 and TRBJ2-2, is DSGVTQTPKHLITATGQRVTLRCSPRSGDLSVYWYQQSLDQGLQFLIQYYNGEERAKGNILERFSAQQFPDLHSELNLSSLELGDSALYFCASSVAGGTGELFFGEGSRLTVL.